The following is a TCR beta chain sequence with its context. Ten or more counts support this clonotype. The antigen this receptor binds is unknown. The junction shows a germline mismatch at one end, possibly a read error. CDR1 and CDR2, looked up from the germline V gene, are SGHRS and YFSETQ. Including the terminal cysteine and phenylalanine, the CDR3 comprises 11 residues. Solely the CDR3 DNA is kept, with 33 bases framed from the first base. These data belong to a study of T cells after yellow fever vaccination (dated by TCRdb to about 2019). For context, the study as a whole: The SMART-Seq v4 Ultra Low Input RNA kit was used to prepare libraries from fractions with low cell numbers. To follow T-cell clones before and after primary and booster YFV17D yellow fever vaccination, bulk TCR alpha and beta repertoires were sequenced over time. Two healthy male donors made up the cohort, one aged 18 to 30 years and the other aged 30 to 40 years. Bulk PBMC replicates and cell subsets were isolated from blood drawn at multiple timepoints before and after both primary and secondary immunization.

TCR cDNA was synthesized by 5'RACE template switching, which introduced a universal primer site and unique molecular identifiers. cDNA synthesis was primed from both the TCR alpha and TCR beta constant segments. Libraries were amplified in two PCR steps, with sample barcodes and sequencing adapters added in the second step. Sequencing of libraries was done on Illumina HiSeq 2500 (2x100 bp) or NovaSeq (2x150 bp). As for the authors' bioinformatics: MIGEC handled demultiplexing of reads and collapsing into UMI consensus sequences, while MiXCR performed V(D)J alignment. Vaccine-responding clonotypes were identified with edgeR using replicate PBMC samples, with FDR below 0.01 and a log2 fold change above 5 up to day 15 being required. Each bulk clonotype was labeled CD4 or CD8 based on which sequenced repertoire, CD4 or CD8, contained the clonotype at higher abundance. TCRdb trimmed the raw reads at Q25, called clones with MiXCR and kept productive beta chains. Every CDR3 protein is listed once, alongside the most common genes and DNA of its rows. These V and J calls derive from TCRdb rather than the authors' analysis. The sample contains 150,000 to 200,000 distinct CDR3 sequences, approximately 6.2% of them found a single time. Together, the top ten hold less than 3.5% of the sample.

Reading the label with the study, this specimen's treatment or condition is: live attenuated yellow fever vaccine strain. PBMCs were isolated from peripheral blood using a standard Ficoll-Paque protocol. Dynabeads CD4 and CD8 positive selection kits were used to isolate CD4 and CD8 T-cell fractions. TriZol was used to extract RNA from bulk PBMCs, from CD4 and CD8 fractions, and from dextramer-positive and dextramer-negative fractions. The paper as a whole reports these results and caveats: Most clones expanded after primary vaccination were re-detected after the booster (approximately 95% of CD4 and 88% of CD8), suggesting broad memory maintenance. The secondary T-cell response was weaker than the primary response but faster, peaking on day 5 instead of day 15. A small share of clonotypes occurred in both CD4 and CD8 compartments, likely arising from convergent recombination. FACS-sorted repertoires could contain abundant contaminating clonotypes from the bulk population, so computational filtering was required. Because the study included only a couple of donors, the extent to which the findings can be generalized is limited.

The chain couples TRBV5-1 to TRBJ1-1; the D gene assignment is ambiguous. This sample comprised CD4+ T cells sorted from PBMCs, obtained on the day of the first yellow fever vaccination. The TCR originated in a man aged 18 to 29 who received the YFV17D yellow fever vaccine. DNA sequence: TGCGCCAGCAGCTTAGAAGGGCAGTCTTCTTTT. Its amino acids are CASSLEGQSSF. This CDR3, with the reference TRBV5-1 and TRBJ1-1 proteins standing in past its ends, gives the full variable domain KAGVTQTPRYLIKTRGQQVTLSCSPISGHRSVSWYQQTPGQGLQFLFEYFSETQRNKGNFPGRFSGRQFSNSRSEMNVSTLELGDSALYLCASSLEGQSSFGQGTRLTVV.